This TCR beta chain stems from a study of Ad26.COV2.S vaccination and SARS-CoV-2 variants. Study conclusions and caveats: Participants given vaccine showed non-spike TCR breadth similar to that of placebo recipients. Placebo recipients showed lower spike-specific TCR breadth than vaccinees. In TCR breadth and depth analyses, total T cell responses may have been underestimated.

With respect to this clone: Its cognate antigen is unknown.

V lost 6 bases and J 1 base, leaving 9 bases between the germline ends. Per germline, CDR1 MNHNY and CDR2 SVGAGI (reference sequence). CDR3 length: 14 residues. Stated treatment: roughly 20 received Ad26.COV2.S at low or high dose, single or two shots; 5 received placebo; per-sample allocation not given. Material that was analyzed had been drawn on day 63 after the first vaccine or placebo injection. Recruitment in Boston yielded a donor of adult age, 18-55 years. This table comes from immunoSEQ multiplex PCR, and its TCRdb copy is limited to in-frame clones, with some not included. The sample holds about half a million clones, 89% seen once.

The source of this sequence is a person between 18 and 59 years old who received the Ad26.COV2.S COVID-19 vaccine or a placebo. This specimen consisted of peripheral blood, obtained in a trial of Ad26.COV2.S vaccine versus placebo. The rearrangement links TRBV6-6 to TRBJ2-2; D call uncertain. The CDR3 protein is CASRKRLNTGELFF. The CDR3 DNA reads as TGTGCCAGCAGAAAACGGTTGAACACCGGGGAGCTGTTTTTT.